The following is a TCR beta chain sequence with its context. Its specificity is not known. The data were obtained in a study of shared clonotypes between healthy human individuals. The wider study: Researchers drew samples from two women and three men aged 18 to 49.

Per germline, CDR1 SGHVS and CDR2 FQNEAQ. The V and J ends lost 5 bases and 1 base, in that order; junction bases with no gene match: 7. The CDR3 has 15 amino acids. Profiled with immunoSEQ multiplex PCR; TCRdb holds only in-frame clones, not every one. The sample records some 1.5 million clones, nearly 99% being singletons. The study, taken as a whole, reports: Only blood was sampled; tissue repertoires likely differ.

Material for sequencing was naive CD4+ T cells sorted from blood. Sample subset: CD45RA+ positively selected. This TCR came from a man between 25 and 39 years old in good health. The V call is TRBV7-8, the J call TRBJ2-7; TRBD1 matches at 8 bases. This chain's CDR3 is CASSADRAVSYEQYF. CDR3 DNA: TGTGCCAGCAGCGCGGACAGGGCTGTTTCCTACGAGCAGTACTTC.